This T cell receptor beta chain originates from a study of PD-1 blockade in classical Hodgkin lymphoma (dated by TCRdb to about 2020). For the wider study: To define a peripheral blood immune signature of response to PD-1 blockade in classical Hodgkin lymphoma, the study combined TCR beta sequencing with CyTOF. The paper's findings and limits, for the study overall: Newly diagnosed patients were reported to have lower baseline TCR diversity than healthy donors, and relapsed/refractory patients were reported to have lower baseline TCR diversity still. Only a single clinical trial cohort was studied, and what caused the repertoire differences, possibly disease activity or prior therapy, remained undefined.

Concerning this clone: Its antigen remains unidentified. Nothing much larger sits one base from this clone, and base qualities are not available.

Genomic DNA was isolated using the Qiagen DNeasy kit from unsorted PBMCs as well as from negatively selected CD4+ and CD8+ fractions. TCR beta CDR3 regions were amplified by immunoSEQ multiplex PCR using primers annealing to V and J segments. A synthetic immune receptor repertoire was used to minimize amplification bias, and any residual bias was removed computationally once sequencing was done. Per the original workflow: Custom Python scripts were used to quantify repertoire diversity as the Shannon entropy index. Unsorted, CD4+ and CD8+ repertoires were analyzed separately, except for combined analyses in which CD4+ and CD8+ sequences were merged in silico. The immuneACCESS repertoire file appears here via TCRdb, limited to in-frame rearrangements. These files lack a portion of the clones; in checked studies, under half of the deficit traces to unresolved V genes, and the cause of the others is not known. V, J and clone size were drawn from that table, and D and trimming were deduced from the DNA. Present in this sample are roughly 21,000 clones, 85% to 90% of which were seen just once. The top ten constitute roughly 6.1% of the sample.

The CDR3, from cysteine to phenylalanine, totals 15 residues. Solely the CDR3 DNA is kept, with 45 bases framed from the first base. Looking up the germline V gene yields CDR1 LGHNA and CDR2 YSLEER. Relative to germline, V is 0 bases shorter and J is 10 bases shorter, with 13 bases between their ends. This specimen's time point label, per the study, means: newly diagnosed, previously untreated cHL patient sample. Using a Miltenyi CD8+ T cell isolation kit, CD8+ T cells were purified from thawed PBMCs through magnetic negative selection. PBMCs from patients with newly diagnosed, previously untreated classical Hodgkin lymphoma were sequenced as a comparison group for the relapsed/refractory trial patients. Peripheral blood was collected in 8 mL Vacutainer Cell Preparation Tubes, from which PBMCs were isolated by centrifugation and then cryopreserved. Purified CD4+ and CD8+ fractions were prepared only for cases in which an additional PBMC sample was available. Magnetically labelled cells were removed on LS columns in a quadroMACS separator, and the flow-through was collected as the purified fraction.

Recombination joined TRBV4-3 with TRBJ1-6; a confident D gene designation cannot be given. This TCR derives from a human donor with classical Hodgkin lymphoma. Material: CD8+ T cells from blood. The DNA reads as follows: TGCGCCAGCAGCCAAGATCGGGATGGGTTATCACCCCTCCACTTT. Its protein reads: CASSQDRDGLSPLHF.